The next 12 T cell receptor beta chains were all read from a single sample in a study of cytomegalovirus exposure and HLA in healthy donors. Primers for the PCR totalled 60 Vbeta and 13 Jbeta. Generated by immunoSEQ multiplex PCR, the TCRdb table keeps only in-frame clones and is missing some. Of about 120,000 clones listed, about 74% are singletons. The source material was PBMCs. These receptors were taken from a female donor in good health and CMV-seronegative.

The genes are TRBV30 and TRBJ1-2; D remains ambiguous. Germline V CDR1 and CDR2: GTSNPN, SVGIG (reference sequence). The V and J ends lost 0 bases and 8 bases respectively, with 13 bases between them. CDR3 length equals 13 residues. CDR3 sequence (DNA): TGTGCCTGGAGTGTATCCCAGTATCGCGGCTACACCTTC. It translates to CAWSVSQYRGYTF.

As to this clone: Compared with germline, one end of the junction differs, possibly owing to a read error. The sample contains more than one DNA sequence encoding this CDR3. The chain carries TRBV7-9 and TRBJ1-2; 7 bases line up with TRBD1. The CDR3 totals 12 residues. The germline CDR1 and CDR2 sequences are SEHNR and FQNEAQ (reference sequence). CDR3 nucleotides: TGTGCCAGCAGTACCGGGACAGTTGGCTACACTTTC. Protein: CASSTGTVGYTF.

The chain joins TRBV7-2 to TRBJ1-3; D possibly corresponds to TRBD1 (5 bases). The CDR3 runs to 14 residues. The germline V and J ends were trimmed by 5 bases and 0 bases, with 8 bases remaining between them. Looked up from germline, CDR1 is SGHTA and CDR2 is FQGNSA. CDR3 amino acids: CASSQDSSGNTIYF. The CDR3 DNA is TGTGCCAGCAGCCAAGACAGCTCTGGAAACACCATATATTTT.

In this sample, this clone turned up once. The chain combines TRBV7-7 with TRBJ2-5; 12 bases map to TRBD2. The CDR3 extends over 17 amino acids. The V gene end was trimmed by 1 base and the J gene end by 5 bases; junction bases not matched to a gene: 8. Germline lookup yields CDR1 SSHAT and CDR2 FNYEAQ (reference sequence). CDR3 sequence: CASSLGRLAGGPETQYF. The CDR3 nucleotides read TGTGCCAGCAGCTTAGGAAGGCTAGCGGGGGGGCCCGAGACCCAGTACTTC.

The rearrangement joins TRBV5-6 to TRBJ2-5; unclear D gene. From germline, CDR1 is SGHDT and CDR2 YYEEEE. Trimming took 0 bases from V and 5 from J, leaving 5 bases between them. The CDR3 spans 12 residues. CDR3 nucleotide sequence: TGTGCCAGCAGCTTGGCCTTGGAGACCCAGTACTTC. Protein product: CASSLALETQYF.

CDR3 bases: TGTGCCACCAGCAGAGATAAATGGGACAGACCTAAGGCTTTCTTT. Translating gives CATSRDKWDRPKAFF. The chain is built from TRBV15 and TRBJ1-1; 7 positions match TRBD1. Germline-derived CDR1 and CDR2 are LNHNV and YYDKDF (reference sequence). V trimming: 0 bases; J trimming: 11 bases; junction bases outside the gene matches: 12. The CDR3 spans 15 residues.

The CDR3 region is CASSPRFGWASGGYEQYF. The CDR3 DNA reads TGTGCCAGCAGCCCTAGGTTTGGTTGGGCTAGCGGGGGCTACGAGCAGTACTTC. V and J are TRBV11-2 and TRBJ2-7; 10 nucleotides agree with TRBD2. Unmatched junction bases numbered 16, after V lost 5 bases and J lost 3 bases. Germline CDR1 and CDR2: SGHAT and FQNNGV. The CDR3 length is 18 residues.

This clone was recorded once. The chain couples TRBV28 to TRBJ1-3; perhaps TRBD1 as D (6 bases). CDR3 size: 15 residues. Germline loops: CDR1 MDHEN, CDR2 SYDVKM. V lost 5 bases and J lost 2, with 13 bases in between. The CDR3 sequence: CASSPQGRTGNTIYF. The CDR3 DNA reads TGTGCCAGCAGTCCCCAGGGGCGAACTGGAAACACCATATATTTT.

The rearrangement links TRBV2 to TRBJ1-2; 7 bases are a match to TRBD1. J gave up 6 bases and V 5 bases, and 6 bases lay outside the gene matches. This CDR3 spans 13 amino acids. Per germline, CDR1 SNHLY and CDR2 FYNNEI. This CDR3 is CASSKDRVDGYTF. CDR3 sequence (DNA): TGTGCCAGCAGTAAAGACAGGGTGGATGGCTACACCTTC.

J is TRBJ1-5 and V is TRBV30, with TRBD1 matching 7 bases. Germline V gives CDR1 GTSNPN, CDR2 SVGIG (reference sequence). V dropped 6 bases and J dropped 1; count of bases not matched to a gene: 3. This CDR3 has 13 residues. CDR3 DNA: TGTGCCTGCCAGGGGGGAAGCAATCAGCCCCAGCATTTT. It yields the protein CACQGGSNQPQHF.

The rearrangement uses TRBV30 and TRBJ1-6; D not resolved. CDR1 GTSNPN and CDR2 SVGIG come from the germline V gene (reference sequence). The V end lost 7 bases, the J end lost 7 bases, and 14 bases lay between the germline ends. The CDR3 length is 13 residues. CDR3: CASEAMKNSPLHF. The CDR3 DNA reads as TGTGCCTCCGAGGCAATGAAGAATTCACCCCTCCACTTT.

The chain uses TRBV2 and TRBJ1-1, with D perhaps TRBD1 (5 bases). The CDR3 spans 11 residues. Trimming removed 8 bases from V and 4 bases from J, with 8 bases in between. CDR1 and CDR2 (germline): SNHLY, FYNNEI. The CDR3 is CASDGGTEAFF. DNA of the CDR3: TGTGCCAGCGACGGGGGCACTGAAGCTTTCTTT. Together with reference TRBV2 and TRBJ1-1, the CDR3 gives the full variable domain: EPEVTQTPSHQVTQMGQEVILRCVPISNHLYFYWYRQILGQKVEFLVSFYNNEISEKSEIFDDQFSVERPDGSNFTLKIRSTKLEDSAMYFCASDGGTEAFFGQGTRLTVV.